Below are 8 T cell receptor beta chains sequenced from a single sample in a study of identifying expanded T cells in peripheral blood. Profiled with immunoSEQ multiplex PCR; TCRdb holds only in-frame clones, not every one. In the table there are fewer than 80,000 clones, roughly four fifths of which are singletons. The sample was blood. These TCRs come from a person between 18 and 70 years old in good health.

The chain has TRBV30 and TRBJ2-2; 7 positions match TRBD2. CDR1 is GTSNPN and CDR2 is SVGIG in the germline V gene (reference sequence). The CDR3 has 13 residues. The V and J ends lost 2 bases and 5 bases, in that order; junction bases with no gene match: 2. CDR3 in amino acids: CAWSRGGTGELFF. As DNA, the CDR3 is TGTGCCTGGAGTAGGGGAGGGACCGGGGAGCTGTTTTTT.

The chain joins TRBV12-5 to TRBJ2-3, with D unclear. The CDR3 totals 12 residues. The V gene's germline CDR1 is LGHNT and CDR2 FRNRAP. V dropped 0 bases and J dropped 5 bases, with 3 bases sitting between them. The DNA of the CDR3 is TGTGCTAGTGGTTTGGTGGGAGATACGCAGTATTTT. It specifies CASGLVGDTQYF.

V is TRBV6-5 and J is TRBJ2-7, with no clear D. V was clipped by 6 bases and J by 2 bases, with 8 bases between them. The CDR3 has 12 amino acids. Germline V gives CDR1 MNHEY, CDR2 SVGAGI. The DNA of the CDR3 is TGTGCCAGCAGCCCAGGAGCCTACGAGCAGTACTTC. Translation: CASSPGAYEQYF.

The V gene is TRBV6-1, the J gene TRBJ2-1; tentative D call: TRBD1 (6 bases). The CDR3 is made up of 15 amino acids. Germline-derived CDR1 and CDR2 are MNHNS and SASEGT. V was cut by 2 bases and J by 4 bases, with 12 bases left in between. CDR3 DNA: TGTGCCAGCAGTGAACGGGACACCGGTTACAATGAGCAGTTCTTC. It translates to CASSERDTGYNEQFF.

The chain has TRBV7-2 and TRBJ2-3; no reliable D call. Germline V CDR1 and CDR2: SGHTA, FQGNSA. The CDR3 is 13 amino acids. Deletions cut 3 bases from V and 5 bases from J, with 9 bases between. CDR3 nucleotides: TGTGCCAGCAGCTTCCGTAGTTTAGATACGCAGTATTTT. This gives the protein CASSFRSLDTQYF.

The chain recombines TRBV2 with TRBJ2-1; TRBD1 matches at 10 bases. The CDR3 runs 14 residues. After removal of 6 bases from V and 8 bases from J, the junction contained 7 bases not matched to a gene. Germline values: CDR1 SNHLY, CDR2 FYNNEI. CDR3 loop: CASRYDRGPYEQFF. The CDR3 DNA reads as TGTGCCAGCAGGTACGACAGGGGGCCCTATGAGCAGTTCTTC.

The rearrangement links TRBV9 to TRBJ2-1; the D gene is possibly TRBD2 (6 bases). The germline V and J ends were trimmed by 2 bases and 6 bases, with 9 bases remaining between them. The CDR3 runs to 13 residues. Germline loops: CDR1 SGDLS, CDR2 YYNGEE. This chain's CDR3 is CASSVGLGNEQFF. DNA of the CDR3: TGTGCCAGCAGCGTGGGACTGGGCAATGAGCAGTTCTTC. The full variable domain, its missing parts supplied by reference TRBV9 and TRBJ2-1, is DSGVTQTPKHLITATGQRVTLRCSPRSGDLSVYWYQQSLDQGLQFLIQYYNGEERAKGNILERFSAQQFPDLHSELNLSSLELGDSALYFCASSVGLGNEQFFGPGTRLTVL.

This clone was detected only a few times. Other DNA sequences in this specimen translate into the identical CDR3. The chain links TRBV20-1 to TRBJ2-7; D is perhaps TRBD2 (6 bases). Trimming took off 2 bases at V and 11 bases at J, with 13 bases between the two ends. CDR1 is DFQATT and CDR2 is SNEGSKA in the germline V gene (reference sequence). The CDR3 has 11 residues. The CDR3 bases are TGCAGTGCTAGACCGGGACTGATGGAGTACTTC. This sequence encodes CSARPGLMEYF.